One and the same sample provided the 11 T cell receptor beta chains below, sequenced in a study of shared T cell receptors in the human thymus. The protocol was immunoSEQ multiplex PCR, while the TCRdb copy is restricted to in-frame clones and leaves out a portion. The profile shows more than 550,000 clones, around 87% of them singletons. The same sample was also used in a study of human thymus T cells.

Sequencing input: thymocytes. The source is a boy younger than two with a congenital heart defect.

The V call is TRBV4-3, the J call TRBJ2-7, with TRBD2 matching 9 bases. J was trimmed by 5 bases and V by 4 bases; bases with no gene match: 21. This CDR3 has 19 amino acids. CDR1 and CDR2 (germline): LGHNA, YSLEER. CDR3 nucleotides: TGCGCCAGCAGCCCGGCGGGGGGAGGGGTAGCGGGAGTCAGGAACGAGCAGTACTTC. The encoded protein is CASSPAGGGVAGVRNEQYF.

This chain uses TRBV4-3 with TRBJ2-2, with 8 positions matching TRBD1. The CDR3 loop spans 15 amino acids. With V trimmed by 3 bases and J by 7 bases, 7 bases remained unmatched. In germline, CDR1 is LGHNA, CDR2 YSLEER. The CDR3, as DNA: TGCGCCAGCAGCCATATGGACAGGGCTAACGGGGAGCTGTTTTTT. Translation gives CASSHMDRANGELFF.

The V call is TRBV5-1, the J call TRBJ2-7; 10 positions match TRBD1. The CDR3 has 17 residues. V was pared by 0 bases and J by 3 bases, with 9 bases of the junction left unmatched. From germline, CDR1 is SGHRS and CDR2 YFSETQ. CDR3 region: CASSLDGTGVELYEQYF. The CDR3 coding sequence is TGCGCCAGCAGCTTGGACGGGACAGGGGTTGAACTCTACGAGCAGTACTTC.

The genes are TRBV25-1 and TRBJ1-6; 10 nucleotides agree with TRBD1. Unmatched junction bases numbered 3, after V lost 8 bases and J lost 5 bases. Per germline, CDR1 MGHDK and CDR2 SYGVNS. This CDR3 spans 14 amino acids. The CDR3 loop is CASLDRGDNSPLHF. The CDR3 DNA reads TGTGCCAGCCTGGACAGGGGGGATAATTCACCCCTCCACTTT.

The CDR3 loop reads CASSVTGNQPQHF. As DNA, the CDR3 is TGTGCCAGCAGCGTCACGGGTAATCAGCCCCAGCATTTT. The rearrangement joins TRBV9 to TRBJ1-5; D remains unclear. Trimming removed 2 bases at V and 4 bases at J, with 7 bases between. CDR3 size: 13 residues. Germline V gene lookup returns CDR1 SGDLS and CDR2 YYNGEE.

The chain combines TRBV6-1 with TRBJ2-7; 12 positions match TRBD2. The CDR3 is 16 amino acids. Per the germline V gene, CDR1 is MNHNS and CDR2 is SASEGT. The junction had 9 bases not matched to a gene; V was cut back by 3 bases and J by 6 bases. The CDR3 DNA follows: TGTGCCAGCAGTGACGTCTCTAGCGGGGGGGATTGCGAGCAGTACTTC. It is translated as CASSDVSSGGDCEQYF.

The rearrangement joins TRBV30 to TRBJ1-2; D may be TRBD2 (5 bases). TRBJ2-1 explains the end of the DNA better; the J call may be wrong. This CDR3 has 8 amino acids. Germline V CDR1 and CDR2: GTSNPN, SVGIG (reference sequence). The CDR3 loop reads CAWEGQFF. The CDR3, as DNA: TGTGCCTGGGAGGGACAGTTCTTC.

CDR3: CASSQPRQGWDTEAFF. The CDR3 DNA sequence: TGTGCCAGCAGCCAACCAAGACAGGGATGGGACACTGAAGCTTTCTTT. This sequence joins TRBV4-2 and TRBJ1-1; 7 bases are a match to TRBD1. In germline, CDR1 is LGHNA, CDR2 YNFKEQ. This CDR3 has 16 residues. V gave up 2 bases and J gave up 3 bases; unmatched junction bases: 9.

This clone was detected once. The chain couples TRBV4-3 to TRBJ1-3, with TRBD1 as a possible D gene (5 bases). This CDR3 contains 16 residues. Deletions cut 0 bases from V and 0 bases from J, with 9 bases between. Germline lookup yields CDR1 LGHNA and CDR2 YSLEER. Written as DNA, the CDR3 is TGCGCCAGCAGCCAAGAGGGGGGAGTCTCTGGAAACACCATATATTTT. Residues: CASSQEGGVSGNTIYF.

The chain joins TRBV4-3 to TRBJ1-5; 7 bases agree with TRBD1. V shed 3 bases and J 1 base; nucleotides not matched to a gene: 9. Germline V gene data show CDR1 as LGHNA and CDR2 as YSLEER. CDR3 length: 17 amino acids. CDR3 nucleotides: TGCGCCAGCAGCCAGAGCCTCGGGACAGTCAGCAATCAGCCCCAGCATTTT. Translated, it gives CASSQSLGTVSNQPQHF.

This clone was found a few times. The gene calls are TRBV18 and TRBJ1-2; tentatively, D is TRBD1 (5 bases). The V end was cut by 3 bases, the J end by 0 bases, with 11 bases between. The CDR3 loop spans 15 amino acids. The V gene's germline CDR1 is KGHSH and CDR2 LQKENI. The CDR3 region is CASSPLRQPNYGYTF. DNA of the CDR3: TGTGCCAGCTCACCCCTTCGACAGCCTAACTATGGCTACACCTTC.